This T cell receptor beta chain comes out of a study of control samples from healthy donors and cancer patients. The data were produced by immunoSEQ multiplex PCR, yet TCRdb's version contains in-frame clones alone and is incomplete. The table has approximately 140,000 clones, 85% to 95% seen once; the top ten hold roughly 14%. The ends lost 2 bases at V and 1 base at J; junction bases unmatched: 7. Germline values: CDR1 SGDLS, CDR2 YYNGEE. The CDR3 extends over 17 amino acids. The clonotype comes from a man in his forties in good health. The rearrangement uses TRBV9 and TRBJ2-2, with 8 bases identical to TRBD2. The sequenced material came from blood. This CDR3 reads CASSVSLSGVNTGELFF. The CDR3 DNA reads as TGTGCCAGCAGCGTTTCACTTAGCGGGGTGAACACCGGGGAGCTGTTTTTT.